The source of this TCR beta chain is a study of cytomegalovirus exposure and HLA in healthy donors. Overall study context: Earlier findings included roughly 120 million unique TCR beta sequences obtained from 170 million or so T cells. Findings and caveats of the study: Donors were assumed by presence/absence analyses to have roughly uniform sequencing depth. Sequencing likely generated an artifact that appeared as a cluster of highly shared sequence variants. Serostatus for CMV was the only available immune exposure information.

A multiplex PCR was run with 60 Vbeta primers and 13 Jbeta primers. Libraries were prepared by immunoSEQ multiplex PCR; TCRdb keeps only in-frame clonotypes and omits some of them. This sample yields about 140,000 clones, of which 80% are seen a single time; about 2.2% belongs to the top ten. The trim removed 10 bases at V and 1 base at J, leaving 5 bases unmatched. Germline lookup yields CDR1 LNHDA and CDR2 SQIVND (reference sequence). The CDR3 covers 13 residues. Of note for this clone: The antigen remains unidentified.

Sequenced material: PBMCs. The clonotype was recovered from a man in his forties or fifties in good health and CMV-seronegative. The chain has TRBV19 and TRBJ2-5; 8 bases agree with TRBD1. The CDR3, as DNA: TGTGCCACTCGGACAGGGCCCCAAGAGACCCAGTACTTC. Protein product: CATRTGPQETQYF.